This T cell receptor beta chain originates from a study of blood T cell repertoires in COVID-19. About the research overall: Acute and convalescent COVID-19 specimens originated in the United States, Italy and Spain. PBMCs, B-cell-depleted T cells, or T cells provided the cDNA or gDNA that made up the material.

The V end lost 9 bases, the J end lost 6 bases, and 14 bases lay between the germline ends. Germline CDR1 and CDR2: KGHDR and SFDVKD. The CDR3 has 13 amino acids. Under the authors' procedure: Reference gene primer amplification in the assay estimated nucleated cell counts. The data were produced by immunoSEQ multiplex PCR, yet TCRdb's version contains in-frame clones alone and is incomplete. V, J and clone size reflect that table, while D and trimming were determined from the DNA. The sample gives roughly 87,000 clones, over 75% of which show up once; approximately 2.3% is in the top ten. This TCR derives from a woman in her 70s with acute or convalescent COVID-19. What was sequenced was peripheral blood. The chain has TRBV24-1 and TRBJ2-1; D possibly corresponds to TRBD2 (6 bases). CDR3 loop: CATSPLGGNEQFF. DNA of the CDR3: TGTGCCACCTCACCCTTGGGAGGCAATGAGCAGTTCTTC.